Presented here are 24 T cell receptor beta chains from one specimen sequenced in a study of blood T cell repertoires in COVID-19. Some clones are missing from TCRdb's copy, which holds only in-frame ones; the method was immunoSEQ multiplex PCR. The sample includes over 70,000 clones, 80% to 90% seen only once; the top ten take roughly 9.7%. Specimen: peripheral blood. Receptors originate from a man between 60 and 75 years old with COVID-19, enrolled during active disease.

The chain uses TRBV4-2 and TRBJ2-7; D might be TRBD2 (6 bases). The CDR3 loop spans 14 amino acids. The germline gives CDR1 LGHNA, CDR2 YNFKEQ. V dropped 0 bases and J dropped 3 bases, with 9 bases sitting between them. CDR3 amino acids: CASSQDGEVYEQYF. CDR3 nucleotide sequence: TGTGCCAGCAGCCAAGATGGGGAGGTCTACGAGCAGTACTTC.

V usage is TRBV6-1 and J usage is TRBJ1-2; 7 bases line up with TRBD1. V trimming: 3 bases; J trimming: 4 bases; junction bases outside the gene matches: 5. CDR3 size: 14 residues. CDR1 is MNHNS and CDR2 is SASEGT in the germline V gene. CDR3 in amino acids: CASSETGTVYGYTF. The CDR3 coding sequence is TGTGCCAGCAGTGAGACCGGGACAGTCTATGGCTACACCTTC.

The chain uses TRBV5-1 and TRBJ2-3, with D uncertain. In germline, CDR1 is SGHRS, CDR2 YFSETQ. The CDR3 is 14 amino acids. V lost 3 bases and J 6 bases, leaving 14 bases between the germline ends. CDR3 loop: CASSWAEGADTQYF. DNA of the CDR3: TGCGCCAGCAGCTGGGCAGAAGGTGCGGATACGCAGTATTTT.

As for this clone: Other DNA sequences of this sample code for an identical CDR3. The CDR3 DNA reads TGTGCCAGCAGTTATCCAGGGGGCTATGGCTACACCTTC. The encoded protein is CASSYPGGYGYTF. The chain uses TRBV6-5 and TRBJ1-2; TRBD1 aligns across 7 bases. From germline, CDR1 is MNHEY and CDR2 SVGAGI. J lost 4 bases, V lost 3 bases, and 2 bases had no gene match. This CDR3 region has 13 residues.

The chain carries TRBV5-6 and TRBJ1-1; TRBD1 matches 9 bases. This CDR3 comprises 16 residues. The V gene's germline CDR1 is SGHDT and CDR2 YYEEEE. Trimming took 4 bases from V and 6 from J; bases not matched to a gene: 13. CDR3 protein: CASSPLQGASYSEAFF. The CDR3 DNA is TGTGCCAGCAGCCCGTTACAGGGGGCGAGCTATTCTGAAGCTTTCTTT.

The rearrangement uses TRBV2 and TRBJ2-2, with D tentatively TRBD2 (7 bases). This CDR3 comprises 16 residues. Germline loops: CDR1 SNHLY, CDR2 FYNNEI. Trimming shortened V by 7 bases and J by 7 bases, and 22 bases separated the two germline ends. CDR3 residues: CASTSGVGGRVGELFF. CDR3 DNA sequence: TGTGCCAGCACCTCGGGCGTCGGGGGGCGGGTCGGGGAGCTGTTTTTT. Full variable domain (remainder filled in from reference TRBV2 and TRBJ2-2): EPEVTQTPSHQVTQMGQEVILRCVPISNHLYFYWYRQILGQKVEFLVSFYNNEISEKSEIFDDQFSVERPDGSNFTLKIRSTKLEDSAMYFCASTSGVGGRVGELFFGEGSRLTVL.

The rearrangement uses TRBV7-7 and TRBJ2-5, with 8 positions matching TRBD2. The V and J ends lost 1 base and 2 bases, in that order; junction bases with no gene match: 6. The CDR3 spans 16 residues. CDR1 is SSHAT and CDR2 is FNYEAQ in the germline V gene (reference sequence). The CDR3 nucleotides read TGTGCCAGCAGCTTAGTGGCACTAGCGGATCAAGAGACCCAGTACTTC. Its translation is CASSLVALADQETQYF.

The chain joins TRBV27 to TRBJ1-2; tentative D call: TRBD1 (5 bases). Trimming took off 2 bases at V and 6 bases at J, with 10 bases between the two ends. Germline V gene sequence: CDR1 MNHEY, CDR2 SMNVEV (reference sequence). The CDR3 totals 13 residues. The CDR3 coding sequence is TGTGCCAGCAGTTTACAACAGGACCATGGCTACACCTTC. Translation: CASSLQQDHGYTF.

The gene calls are TRBV27 and TRBJ2-3, with 10 bases aligning to TRBD2. Germline CDR1 reads MNHEY; CDR2 reads SMNVEV (reference sequence). The CDR3 consists of 15 residues. Germline trimming cut 8 bases from V and 4 bases from J; bases unmatched to any gene: 9. The CDR3 region is CASASPGLASDTQYF. As DNA, the CDR3 is TGTGCCAGCGCGTCGCCGGGACTAGCGTCAGATACGCAGTATTTT.

The CDR3 nucleotides read TGCGCCAGCAGGTCTAGGACAGGGGAGGAGGGCTATGGCTACACCTTC. It yields the protein CASRSRTGEEGYGYTF. V is TRBV4-1 and J is TRBJ1-2; 9 bases are a match to TRBD1. Germline trimming cut 6 bases from V and 4 bases from J; bases unmatched to any gene: 12. This CDR3 is 16 amino acids long. CDR1 and CDR2 from the germline V gene are MGHRA and YSYEKL.

This chain uses TRBV7-6 with TRBJ1-6, with TRBD1 as a possible D gene (5 bases). V was cut by 5 bases and J by 10 bases, with 18 bases left in between. There are 15 residues in the CDR3. CDR1 is SGHVS, CDR2 FNYEAQ, per germline. CDR3 bases: TGTGCCAGCAGCCGGAAGAGGTCCAGGGAATCACCCCTCCACTTT. This encodes CASSRKRSRESPLHF.

CDR3 bases: TGTGCCAGCAGCTCACAGGGGATCGGGGCAGATACGCAGTATTTT. This codes for CASSSQGIGADTQYF. This chain connects TRBV11-2 to TRBJ2-3; TRBD1 agrees at 7 bases. V shed 4 bases and J 4 bases; nucleotides not matched to a gene: 8. This CDR3 comprises 15 residues. Germline V gene sequence: CDR1 SGHAT, CDR2 FQNNGV.

The V and J genes are TRBV5-4 and TRBJ2-1; 9 bases agree with TRBD1. The CDR3 length is 15 residues. Germline V gene sequence: CDR1 SGHNT, CDR2 YYREEE (reference sequence). V lost 4 bases to trimming and J lost 5 bases; unmatched junction nucleotides: 7. The CDR3 DNA reads TGTGCCAGCAGCATACCCGGGACAGGGAACAATGAGCAGTTCTTC. Encoded protein: CASSIPGTGNNEQFF.

The V and J genes are TRBV6-2 or TRBV6-3 and TRBJ1-5; TRBD1 matches 8 bases. Germline CDR1 MNHEY, CDR2 SVGEGT. After removal of 4 bases from V and 2 bases from J, the junction contained 7 bases not matched to a gene. The CDR3 runs 16 residues. The CDR3 DNA reads as TGTGCCAGCAGTTTACTGCAGGGGGCCGGCAATCAGCCCCAGCATTTT. It specifies CASSLLQGAGNQPQHF.

This clone was recorded only once. This chain joins TRBV2 and TRBJ1-5; TRBD1 agrees at 8 bases. Germline CDR1 and CDR2: SNHLY and FYNNEI. CDR3 length: 13 residues. The trim removed 6 bases at V and 7 bases at J, leaving 5 bases unmatched. The CDR3 DNA reads TGTGCCAGCAGCGCCGGACAGGGCCAGCCCCAGCATTTT. Its translation: CASSAGQGQPQHF.

The J gene is TRBJ1-5, the V gene TRBV3-1 (or the pseudogene TRBV3-2), with TRBD1 as a possible D gene (5 bases). V was cut by 2 bases and J by 1 base, with 9 bases left in between. The length of the CDR3 is 15 residues. Germline assignment: CDR1 LGHDT and CDR2 YNNKEL (reference sequence). CDR3 in DNA: TGTGCCAGCAGCCAATTGCAGGGAAGCAATCAGCCCCAGCATTTT. Translating it yields CASSQLQGSNQPQHF.

This clone was detected once. The V gene is TRBV5-6, the J gene TRBJ1-5; D is unresolved. Germline V gives CDR1 SGHDT, CDR2 YYEEEE. CDR3 length: 15 amino acids. Between the trimmed V and J ends, which lost 0 bases and 7 bases, there was a span of 14 bases. CDR3: CASSLGSDLSQPQHF. As DNA, the CDR3 is TGTGCCAGCAGCTTGGGTAGCGACCTGAGCCAGCCCCAGCATTTT. Based on the CDR3 plus reference TRBV5-6 and TRBJ1-5, the full variable domain is DAGVTQSPTHLIKTRGQQVTLRCSPKSGHDTVSWYQQALGQGPQFIFQYYEEEERQRGNFPDRFSGHQFPNYSSELNVNALLLGDSALYLCASSLGSDLSQPQHFGDGTRLSIL.

This clone came up once. The V and J genes are TRBV5-1 and TRBJ1-2, with 8 bases identical to TRBD1. The germline V gene encodes CDR1 SGHRS and CDR2 YFSETQ. This CDR3 has 13 amino acids. V was pared by 4 bases and J by 6 bases, with 5 bases of the junction left unmatched. As DNA, the CDR3 is TGCGCCAGCAGCCCAGGACAGGGAAATGGCTACACCTTC. Encoded protein: CASSPGQGNGYTF.

This clone was observed a few times. CDR3 nucleotide sequence: TGTGCCAGCAGCCCGTCTAGCGCCACAGATACGCAGTATTTT. Translation: CASSPSSATDTQYF. V and J are TRBV5-6 and TRBJ2-3; tentatively, D is TRBD2 (6 bases). Germline loops: CDR1 SGHDT, CDR2 YYEEEE. Between the trimmed V and J ends, which lost 4 bases and 2 bases, there was a span of 11 bases. This CDR3 contains 14 residues.

The count of this clone is one. This chain joins TRBV3-1 (or the pseudogene TRBV3-2) and TRBJ1-3, with D unclear. The CDR3 sequence is 15 residues long. The germline gives CDR1 LGHDT, CDR2 YNNKEL (reference sequence). V lost 2 bases and J 0 bases, leaving 8 bases between the germline ends. The CDR3 spells CASSQNPNSGNTIYF. CDR3 sequence (DNA): TGTGCCAGCAGCCAAAACCCTAACTCTGGAAACACCATATATTTT.

This chain links TRBV28 with TRBJ1-5; 8 bases agree with TRBD1. The germline V gene has CDR1 MDHEN and CDR2 SYDVKM. The CDR3 covers 14 residues. The V segment lost 6 bases and the J segment 6 bases; nucleotides outside the gene matches: 7. CDR3 DNA sequence: TGTGCCAGCAGCACCGGACAGGGCACTCAGCCCCAGCATTTT. It is translated as CASSTGQGTQPQHF.

In this sample, this clone turned up a few times. The chain has TRBV5-1 and TRBJ1-2; D is undetermined. Deletions cut 3 bases from V and 8 bases from J, with 17 bases between. The germline V gene has CDR1 SGHRS and CDR2 YFSETQ. The CDR3 consists of 14 residues. DNA for the CDR3: TGCGCCAGCAGCTATCCGCGGGAGGCGTCCGGCTACACCTTC. The encoded protein is CASSYPREASGYTF.

A few counts support this clone. The chain combines TRBV2 with TRBJ1-2, with 9 bases lining up with TRBD1. The V segment lost 7 bases and the J segment 7 bases; nucleotides outside the gene matches: 7. The germline V gene has CDR1 SNHLY and CDR2 FYNNEI. This CDR3 is built from 13 residues. Here the CDR3 reads CASTGTGTAGYTF. CDR3 nucleotides: TGTGCCAGCACCGGGACAGGGACGGCTGGCTACACCTTC.

The CDR3 reads CASSLSGGTLNEQFF. The DNA for the CDR3 is TGTGCCAGCAGTCTTAGCGGGGGGACTCTCAATGAGCAGTTCTTC. This chain uses TRBV2 with TRBJ2-1; TRBD2 matches at 10 bases. Germline loops: CDR1 SNHLY, CDR2 FYNNEI. The V gene end was trimmed by 5 bases and the J gene end by 6 bases; junction bases not matched to a gene: 7. CDR3 size: 15 residues.